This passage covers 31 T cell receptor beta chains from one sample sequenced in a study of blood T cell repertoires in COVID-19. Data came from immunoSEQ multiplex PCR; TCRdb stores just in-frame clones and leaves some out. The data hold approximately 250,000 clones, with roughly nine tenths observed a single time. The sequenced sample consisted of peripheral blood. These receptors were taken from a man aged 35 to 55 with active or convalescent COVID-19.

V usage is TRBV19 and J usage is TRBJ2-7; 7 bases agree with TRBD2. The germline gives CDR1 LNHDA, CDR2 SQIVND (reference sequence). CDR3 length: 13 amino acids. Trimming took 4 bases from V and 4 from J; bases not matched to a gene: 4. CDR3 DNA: TGTGCCAGTAGTAGCGGGAGTAGGTACGAGCAGTACTTC. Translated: CASSSGSRYEQYF.

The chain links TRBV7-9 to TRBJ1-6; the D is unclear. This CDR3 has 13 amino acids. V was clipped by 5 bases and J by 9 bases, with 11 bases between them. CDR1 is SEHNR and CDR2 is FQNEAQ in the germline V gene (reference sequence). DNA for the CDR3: TGTGCCAGCAGCCCGGGGAGGGTTTCACCCCTCCACTTT. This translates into CASSPGRVSPLHF.

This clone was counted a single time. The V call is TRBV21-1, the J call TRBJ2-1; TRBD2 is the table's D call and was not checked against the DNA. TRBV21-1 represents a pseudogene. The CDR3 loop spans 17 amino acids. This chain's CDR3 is CASSKELGTSSYNEQFF. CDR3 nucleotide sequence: TGTGCCAGCAGCAAAGAACTAGGGACTAGCTCCTACAATGAGCAGTTCTTC.

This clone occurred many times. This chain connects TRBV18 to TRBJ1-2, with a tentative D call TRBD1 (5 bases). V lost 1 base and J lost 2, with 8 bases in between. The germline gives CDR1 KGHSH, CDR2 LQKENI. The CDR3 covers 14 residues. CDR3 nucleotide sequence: TGTGCCAGCTCACCACAGGGGTCCAACTATGGCTACACCTTC. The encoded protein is CASSPQGSNYGYTF.

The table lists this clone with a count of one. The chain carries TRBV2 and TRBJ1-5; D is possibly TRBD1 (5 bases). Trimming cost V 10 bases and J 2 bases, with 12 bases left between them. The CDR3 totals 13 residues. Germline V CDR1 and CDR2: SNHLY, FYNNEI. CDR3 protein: CATSGGGNQPQHF. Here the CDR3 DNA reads TGTGCCACCTCGGGGGGTGGCAATCAGCCCCAGCATTTT.

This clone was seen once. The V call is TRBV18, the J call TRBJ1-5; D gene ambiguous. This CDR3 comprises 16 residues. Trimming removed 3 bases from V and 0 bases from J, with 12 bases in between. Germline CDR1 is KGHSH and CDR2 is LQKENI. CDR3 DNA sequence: TGTGCCAGCTCACCGGAACAGCAGTATAGCAATCAGCCCCAGCATTTT. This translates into CASSPEQQYSNQPQHF.

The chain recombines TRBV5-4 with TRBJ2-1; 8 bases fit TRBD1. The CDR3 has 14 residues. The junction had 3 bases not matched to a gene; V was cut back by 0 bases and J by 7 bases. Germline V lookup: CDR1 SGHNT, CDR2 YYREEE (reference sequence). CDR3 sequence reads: CASSLDRGSNEQFF. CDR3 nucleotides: TGTGCCAGCAGCTTGGACAGGGGGTCAAATGAGCAGTTCTTC.

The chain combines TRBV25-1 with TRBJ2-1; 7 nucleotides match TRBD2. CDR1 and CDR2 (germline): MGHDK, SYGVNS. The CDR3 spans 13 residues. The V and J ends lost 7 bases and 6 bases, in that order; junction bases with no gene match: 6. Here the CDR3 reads CASTAGAFNEQFF. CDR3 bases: TGTGCCAGCACTGCGGGAGCTTTCAATGAGCAGTTCTTC.

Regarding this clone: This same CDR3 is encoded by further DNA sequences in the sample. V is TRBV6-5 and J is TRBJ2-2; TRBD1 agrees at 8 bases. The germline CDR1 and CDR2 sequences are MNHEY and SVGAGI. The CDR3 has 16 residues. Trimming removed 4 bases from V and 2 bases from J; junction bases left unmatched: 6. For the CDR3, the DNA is TGTGCCAGCAGTTCCCGGACAGGGCCTAACACCGGGGAGCTGTTTTTT. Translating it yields CASSSRTGPNTGELFF.

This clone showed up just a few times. The CDR3 nucleotides are TGTGCCAGCAGTGATAGGCTAGCGGGAGATAGCGGGGAGCTGTTTTTT. Its translation is CASSDRLAGDSGELFF. This sequence joins TRBV2 and TRBJ2-2, with 10 bases that match TRBD2. The CDR3 runs 16 residues. J lost 7 bases, V lost 3 bases, and 8 bases had no gene match. Per the germline V gene, CDR1 is SNHLY and CDR2 is FYNNEI. The whole variable domain, filled in from reference TRBV2 and TRBJ2-2, reads EPEVTQTPSHQVTQMGQEVILRCVPISNHLYFYWYRQILGQKVEFLVSFYNNEISEKSEIFDDQFSVERPDGSNFTLKIRSTKLEDSAMYFCASSDRLAGDSGELFFGEGSRLTVL.

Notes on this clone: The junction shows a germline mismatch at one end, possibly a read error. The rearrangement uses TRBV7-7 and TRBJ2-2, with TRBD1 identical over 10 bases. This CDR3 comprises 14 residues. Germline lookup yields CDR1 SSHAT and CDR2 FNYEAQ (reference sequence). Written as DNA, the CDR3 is TGTGCTAGCAGCGTGGGACAGGGGCCCGGGGAGCTGTTTTTT. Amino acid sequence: CASSVGQGPGELFF.

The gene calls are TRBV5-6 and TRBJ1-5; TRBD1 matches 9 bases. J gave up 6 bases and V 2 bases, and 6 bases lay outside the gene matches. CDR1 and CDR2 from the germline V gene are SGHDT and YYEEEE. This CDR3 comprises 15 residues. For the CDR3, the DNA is TGTGCCAGCAGCTTTGGGACAGGGAGAGCTCAGCCCCAGCATTTT. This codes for CASSFGTGRAQPQHF.

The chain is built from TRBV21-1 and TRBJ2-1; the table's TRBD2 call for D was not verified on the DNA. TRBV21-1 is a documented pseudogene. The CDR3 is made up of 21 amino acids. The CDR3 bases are TGTGCCAGCAGCACGAACCGATCCAGACTAGCGGGAGGCCTCAGGGATAATGAGCAGTTCTTC. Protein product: CASSTNRSRLAGGLRDNEQFF.

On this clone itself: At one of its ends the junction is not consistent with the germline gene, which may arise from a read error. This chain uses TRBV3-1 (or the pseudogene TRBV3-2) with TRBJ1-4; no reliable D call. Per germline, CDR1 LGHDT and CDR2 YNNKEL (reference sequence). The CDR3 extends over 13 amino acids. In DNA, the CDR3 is TGTGCCAGCAGGCTTTGGAGGGCCGAAACACTGTTTTTT. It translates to CASRLWRAETLFF.

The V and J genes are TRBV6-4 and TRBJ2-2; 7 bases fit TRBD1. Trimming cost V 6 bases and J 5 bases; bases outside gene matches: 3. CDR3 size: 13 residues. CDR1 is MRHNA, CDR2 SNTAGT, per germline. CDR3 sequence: CASRDRETGELFF. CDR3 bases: TGTGCCAGCAGAGACAGGGAGACCGGGGAGCTGTTTTTT.

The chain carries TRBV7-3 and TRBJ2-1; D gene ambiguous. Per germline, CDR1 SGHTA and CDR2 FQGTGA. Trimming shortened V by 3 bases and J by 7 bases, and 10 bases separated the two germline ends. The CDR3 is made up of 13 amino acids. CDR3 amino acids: CASSLASTNEQFF. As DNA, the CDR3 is TGTGCCAGCAGCTTGGCCAGTACAAATGAGCAGTTCTTC.

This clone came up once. The CDR3 region is CASKRGSSYNSPLHF. In DNA form, the CDR3 reads TGTGCCAGCAAAAGAGGGAGCTCCTATAATTCACCCCTCCACTTT. The genes are TRBV6-5 and TRBJ1-6; no definite D call. Germline lookup yields CDR1 MNHEY and CDR2 SVGAGI. This CDR3 comprises 15 residues. Trimming pared 7 bases from V and 0 bases from J, leaving 10 bases between.

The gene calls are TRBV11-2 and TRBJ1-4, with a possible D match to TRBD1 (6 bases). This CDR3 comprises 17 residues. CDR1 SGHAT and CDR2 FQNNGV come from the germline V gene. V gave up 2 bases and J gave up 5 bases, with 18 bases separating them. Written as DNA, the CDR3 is TGTGCCAGCAGCTTAAGGGGGAGAGCTTCGTCGAATGAAAAACTGTTTTTT. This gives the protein CASSLRGRASSNEKLFF.

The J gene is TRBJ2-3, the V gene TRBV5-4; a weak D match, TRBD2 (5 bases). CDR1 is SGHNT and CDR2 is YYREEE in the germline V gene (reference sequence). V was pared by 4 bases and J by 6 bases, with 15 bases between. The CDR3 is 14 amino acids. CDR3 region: CASSPLGPGDTQYF. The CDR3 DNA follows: TGTGCCAGCAGCCCACTAGGACCCGGCGATACGCAGTATTTT.

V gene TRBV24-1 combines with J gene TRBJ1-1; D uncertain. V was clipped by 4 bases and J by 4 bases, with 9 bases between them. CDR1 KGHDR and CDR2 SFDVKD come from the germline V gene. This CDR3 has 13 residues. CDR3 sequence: CATSDRERTEAFF. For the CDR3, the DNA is TGTGCCACCAGTGACCGGGAGCGCACTGAAGCTTTCTTT.

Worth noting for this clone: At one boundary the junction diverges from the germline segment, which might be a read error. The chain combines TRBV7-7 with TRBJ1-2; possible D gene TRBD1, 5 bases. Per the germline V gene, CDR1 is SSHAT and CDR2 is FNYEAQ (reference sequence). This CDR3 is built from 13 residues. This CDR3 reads CASSHRNLYGYTF. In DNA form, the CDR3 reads TGTGCTAGCAGCCACAGGAACCTCTATGGCTACACCTTC. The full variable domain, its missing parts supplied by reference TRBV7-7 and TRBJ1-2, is GAGVSQSPRYKVTKRGQDVTLRCDPISSHATLYWYQQALGQGPEFLTYFNYEAQPDKSGLPSDRFSAERPEGSISTLTIQRTEQRDSAMYRCASSHRNLYGYTFGSGTRLTVV.

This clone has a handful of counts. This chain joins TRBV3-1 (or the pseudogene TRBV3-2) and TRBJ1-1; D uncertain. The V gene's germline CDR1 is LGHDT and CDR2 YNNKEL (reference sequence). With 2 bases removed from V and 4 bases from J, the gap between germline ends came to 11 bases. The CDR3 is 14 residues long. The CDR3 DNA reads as TGTGCCAGCAGCCAAAAAGACACATCCACTGAAGCTTTCTTT. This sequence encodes CASSQKDTSTEAFF.

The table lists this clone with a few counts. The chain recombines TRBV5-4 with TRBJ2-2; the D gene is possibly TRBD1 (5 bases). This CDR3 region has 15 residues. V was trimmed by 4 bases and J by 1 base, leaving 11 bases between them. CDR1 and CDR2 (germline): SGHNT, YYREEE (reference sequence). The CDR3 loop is CASSIGQGNTGELFF. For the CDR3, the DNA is TGTGCCAGCAGCATAGGGCAGGGGAACACCGGGGAGCTGTTTTTT. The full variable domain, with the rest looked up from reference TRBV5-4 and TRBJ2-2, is ETGVTQSPTHLIKTRGQQVTLRCSSQSGHNTVSWYQQALGQGPQFIFQYYREEENGRGNFPPRFSGLQFPNYSSELNVNALELDDSALYLCASSIGQGNTGELFFGEGSRLTVL.

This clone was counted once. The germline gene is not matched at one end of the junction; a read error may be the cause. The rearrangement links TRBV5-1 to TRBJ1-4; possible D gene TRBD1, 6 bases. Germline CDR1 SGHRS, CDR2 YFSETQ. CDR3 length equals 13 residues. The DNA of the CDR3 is TGCGCCAGCAGCTTGGACTCAACAGGGTTAGGGATATTT. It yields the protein CASSLDSTGLGIF.

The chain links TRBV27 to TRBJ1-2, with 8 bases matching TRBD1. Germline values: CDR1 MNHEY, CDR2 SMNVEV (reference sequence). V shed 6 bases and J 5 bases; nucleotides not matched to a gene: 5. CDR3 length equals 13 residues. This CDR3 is CASRPGQAYGYTF. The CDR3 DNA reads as TGTGCCAGCAGGCCGGGACAGGCATATGGCTACACCTTC.

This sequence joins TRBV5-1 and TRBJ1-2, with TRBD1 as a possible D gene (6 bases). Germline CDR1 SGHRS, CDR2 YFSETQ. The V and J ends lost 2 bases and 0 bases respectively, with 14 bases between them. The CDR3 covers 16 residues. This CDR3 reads CASSFVSGAANYGYTF. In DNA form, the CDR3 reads TGCGCCAGCAGCTTCGTTTCAGGGGCCGCTAACTATGGCTACACCTTC.

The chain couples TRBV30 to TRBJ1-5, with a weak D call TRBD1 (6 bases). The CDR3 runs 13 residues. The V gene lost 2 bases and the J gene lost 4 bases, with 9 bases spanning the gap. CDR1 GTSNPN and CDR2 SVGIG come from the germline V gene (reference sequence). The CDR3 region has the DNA TGTGCCTGGAGTATTACAGGGAATCAGCCCCAGCATTTT. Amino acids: CAWSITGNQPQHF.

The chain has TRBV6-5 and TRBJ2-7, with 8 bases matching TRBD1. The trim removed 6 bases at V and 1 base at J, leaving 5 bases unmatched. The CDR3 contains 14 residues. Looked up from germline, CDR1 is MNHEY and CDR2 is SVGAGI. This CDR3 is CASSIDRGSYEQYF. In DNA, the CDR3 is TGTGCCAGCAGCATAGACAGGGGTTCCTACGAGCAGTACTTC.

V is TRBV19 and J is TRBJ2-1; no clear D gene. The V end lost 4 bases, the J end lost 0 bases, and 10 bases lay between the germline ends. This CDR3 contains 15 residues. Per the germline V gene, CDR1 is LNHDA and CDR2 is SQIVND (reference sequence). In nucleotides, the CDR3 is TGTGCCAGTAGTAGTGGCAGTATCTCCTACAATGAGCAGTTCTTC. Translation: CASSSGSISYNEQFF.

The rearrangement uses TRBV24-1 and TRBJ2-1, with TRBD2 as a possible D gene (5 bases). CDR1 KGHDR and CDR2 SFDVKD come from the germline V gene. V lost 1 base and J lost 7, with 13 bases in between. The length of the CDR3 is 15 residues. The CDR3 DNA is TGTGCCACCAGTGATTTTGGAAAGGGCGGGAATGAGCAGTTCTTC. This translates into CATSDFGKGGNEQFF.

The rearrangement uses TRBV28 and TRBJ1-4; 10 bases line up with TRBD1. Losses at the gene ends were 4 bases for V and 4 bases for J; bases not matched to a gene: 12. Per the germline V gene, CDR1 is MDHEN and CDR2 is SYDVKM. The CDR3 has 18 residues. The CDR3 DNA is TGTGCCAGCAGTTACTCCGGGACAGGGGTTCGGCGTAATGAAAAACTGTTTTTT. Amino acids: CASSYSGTGVRRNEKLFF.